This T cell receptor beta chain is from a study of T-cell memory formation after mild COVID-19. The wider study: The two donors had largely donor-specific TCR clusters.

After 5'RACE with constant-segment primers, TCR alpha and TCR beta cDNA libraries carrying sample barcodes and UMIs were obtained. TCRdb re-called the 5' RACE reads through MiXCR, storing one row per CDR3 protein. The sample contains about 190,000 distinct CDR3 sequences, approximately 10% of which appear only once. The study's findings and limits: Contracting CD8+ clones were enriched in EMRA, CD4+ mainly in CM and EM. CD4/CD8 balance held among clones contracting day 15 to 85, and later expanders leaned CD4+.

This clonotype was observed a handful of times. What it binds is not known. Input material: PBMCs or a T cell subset sorted from them (not recorded which). The origin of this receptor is a man aged 18 to 29 who had mild COVID-19 (a few samples of this study predate the infection). Cell type and time point are not known.

As DNA, the CDR3 is TGTGCTACGGGACTAGCGGGTTCCAATGAGCAGTTCTTC. Protein: CATGLAGSNEQFF. The chain combines TRBV10-3 with TRBJ2-1; 12 nucleotides align to TRBD2. CDR1 and CDR2 from the germline V gene are ENHRY and SYGVKD. The CDR3 length is 13 residues.